These 5 T cell receptor beta chains originate from one sample sequenced in a study of blood T cell repertoires in COVID-19. Clones were sequenced by immunoSEQ multiplex PCR, and TCRdb holds only the in-frame ones, with some missing. The sample shows 130,000 to 150,000 clones, around 86% of them seen only once. The sample was PBMCs or T cells enriched from blood (not recorded which). The receptor source for this set is a man in his 60s who had recovered from COVID-19.

J is TRBJ2-4 and V is TRBV2, with TRBD2 identical over 7 bases. V trimming: 5 bases; J trimming: 0 bases; junction bases outside the gene matches: 7. The CDR3 consists of 16 residues. Germline-derived CDR1 and CDR2 are SNHLY and FYNNEI. CDR3 loop: CASSPLPGGAKNIQYF. CDR3 in DNA: TGTGCCAGCAGTCCACTTCCGGGGGGAGCCAAAAACATTCAGTACTTC. The whole variable domain, filled in from reference TRBV2 and TRBJ2-4, reads EPEVTQTPSHQVTQMGQEVILRCVPISNHLYFYWYRQILGQKVEFLVSFYNNEISEKSEIFDDQFSVERPDGSNFTLKIRSTKLEDSAMYFCASSPLPGGAKNIQYFGAGTRLSVL.

This chain joins TRBV29-1 and TRBJ2-7; D is uncertain. The V end was cut by 6 bases, the J end by 4 bases, with 13 bases between. Per germline, CDR1 SQVTM and CDR2 ANQGSEA. CDR3 length equals 12 residues. In DNA, the CDR3 is TGCAGCGTCGCAGGATTGCCTTACGAGCAGTACTTC. This sequence encodes CSVAGLPYEQYF.

This clone has just one count. CDR3 in DNA: TGTGCCAGCAGCTTGTTCGCACTAGCGCCCGAGCAGTACTTC. This sequence encodes CASSLFALAPEQYF. The chain uses TRBV5-5 and TRBJ2-7, with TRBD2 matching 7 bases. Germline CDR1 SGHKS, CDR2 YYEKEE (reference sequence). J was trimmed by 6 bases and V by 1 base; bases with no gene match: 7. The CDR3 sequence is 14 residues long. The complete variable domain, with remaining parts taken from reference TRBV5-5 and TRBJ2-7, reads DAGVTQSPTHLIKTRGQQVTLRCSPISGHKSVSWYQQVLGQGPQFIFQYYEKEERGRGNFPDRFSARQFPNYSSELNVNALLLGDSALYLCASSLFALAPEQYFGPGTRLTVT.

Concerning this clone itself: Its ends do not fully match the called genes, so a read error is possible. The chain links TRBV15 to TRBJ2-7, with D uncertain. In germline, CDR1 is LNHNV, CDR2 YYDKDF (reference sequence). The CDR3 sequence is 13 residues long. The CDR3 nucleotides read TGTGCCACCAGCAGAGACCTCAACTACGAGCGGTACTTC. This translates into CATSRDLNYERYF.

The chain couples TRBV6-5 to TRBJ2-7; 12 nucleotides align to TRBD2. V lost 6 bases to trimming and J lost 2 bases; unmatched junction nucleotides: 5. CDR1 MNHEY and CDR2 SVGAGI come from the germline V gene. The CDR3 sequence is 15 residues long. CDR3 in DNA: TGTGCCAGCAGCGCACTAGCGGGAGGCCCCTACGAGCAGTACTTC. Amino acids: CASSALAGGPYEQYF.